The 24 T cell receptor beta chains below all came from one sample that was sequenced in a study of cytomegalovirus exposure and HLA in healthy donors. The PCR ran on 60 Vbeta and 13 Jbeta primers. Profiling relied on immunoSEQ multiplex PCR, and the TCRdb table lists in-frame clones only, not all of them. This sample has about 200,000 clones, with 82% found just once. The sample was PBMCs. These receptors came from a woman in her forties or fifties in good health and CMV-seropositive.

Written as DNA, the CDR3 is TGTGCCAGCAGCCAAGATCAACACTATAATTCACCCCTCCACTTT. It yields the protein CASSQDQHYNSPLHF. This rearrangement joins TRBV4-2 to TRBJ1-6; no clear D. This CDR3 has 15 amino acids. CDR1 and CDR2 (germline): LGHNA, YNFKEQ. V was clipped by 0 bases and J by 3 bases, with 6 bases between them.

This clone was observed a handful of times. The genes are TRBV18 and TRBJ2-5; 9 nucleotides agree with TRBD1. The CDR3 has 15 residues. Germline CDR1 KGHSH, CDR2 LQKENI. With V trimmed by 2 bases and J by 4 bases, 5 bases remained unmatched. CDR3 protein: CASSPKPTGGETQYF. The CDR3 nucleotides are TGTGCCAGCTCACCAAAACCGACAGGGGGAGAGACCCAGTACTTC.

This clone has only a few counts. The chain employs TRBV4-3 and TRBJ2-2, with 7 bases lining up with TRBD1. The CDR3 extends over 16 amino acids. The V segment lost 3 bases and the J segment 6 bases; nucleotides outside the gene matches: 10. Germline V lookup: CDR1 LGHNA, CDR2 YSLEER. The CDR3 here is CASSHSTRQGSGELFF. The CDR3 coding sequence is TGCGCCAGCAGCCATAGTACAAGACAGGGATCCGGGGAGCTGTTTTTT.

The chain joins TRBV7-2 to TRBJ2-1; 8 nucleotides line up with TRBD2. J was trimmed by 0 bases and V by 5 bases; bases with no gene match: 3. Looked up from germline, CDR1 is SGHTA and CDR2 is FQGNSA. The CDR3 covers 15 residues. CDR3 sequence: CASSPGGGSYNEQFF. CDR3 nucleotides: TGTGCCAGCAGCCCCGGGGGGGGCTCCTACAATGAGCAGTTCTTC.

The chain recombines TRBV6-6 with TRBJ1-5; D is possibly TRBD1 (5 bases). The V and J ends lost 5 bases and 4 bases respectively, with 15 bases between them. CDR1 is MNHNY and CDR2 is SVGAGI in the germline V gene (reference sequence). CDR3 length: 15 amino acids. CDR3 in amino acids: CASSISTELNQPQHF. CDR3 sequence (DNA): TGTGCCAGCAGTATATCGACAGAATTAAATCAGCCCCAGCATTTT.

This clone was seen more than once but under ten times. The chain links TRBV18 to TRBJ2-7, with 12 bases aligning to TRBD2. V was pared by 6 bases and J by 2 bases, with 5 bases of the junction left unmatched. The CDR3 contains 15 residues. Germline V gene lookup returns CDR1 KGHSH and CDR2 LQKENI. The CDR3 is CASSRTSGVPYEQYF. The CDR3 DNA follows: TGTGCCAGCTCCCGGACTAGCGGGGTTCCCTACGAGCAGTACTTC.

This clone appeared a few times. The genes are TRBV9 and TRBJ2-2; TRBD2 matches at 11 bases. With 4 bases clipped from V and 3 bases from J, the junction kept 5 bases outside the gene matches. The CDR3 runs to 16 residues. CDR1 and CDR2 from the germline V gene are SGDLS and YYNGEE. The CDR3 DNA reads TGTGCCAGCAGCCTTCCGGGACTAGCGGACACCGGGGAGCTGTTTTTT. Its translation: CASSLPGLADTGELFF.

The chain links TRBV2 to TRBJ1-4, with a tentative D call TRBD1 (6 bases). Deletions cut 6 bases from V and 9 bases from J, with 17 bases between. CDR3 length: 14 residues. Germline V gives CDR1 SNHLY, CDR2 FYNNEI. The CDR3 bases are TGTGCCAGCAGCGACCTAATCGGACAGAAAAAACTGTTTTTT. Encoded protein: CASSDLIGQKKLFF.

J is TRBJ2-1 and V is TRBV7-3; 10 bases map to TRBD2. The germline CDR1 and CDR2 sequences are SGHTA and FQGTGA. V shed 2 bases and J 5 bases; nucleotides not matched to a gene: 3. The CDR3 is made up of 15 amino acids. The CDR3 DNA reads as TGTGCCAGCAGCTTACGACTAGCGGGCGACAATGAGCAGTTCTTC. This codes for CASSLRLAGDNEQFF. Full variable domain (remainder filled in from reference TRBV7-3 and TRBJ2-1): GAGVSQTPSNKVTEKGKYVELRCDPISGHTALYWYRQSLGQGPEFLIYFQGTGAADDSGLPNDRFFAVRPEGSVSTLKIQRTERGDSAVYLCASSLRLAGDNEQFFGPGTRLTVL.

V gene TRBV7-3 combines with J gene TRBJ2-1; D might be TRBD1 (5 bases). Germline V CDR1 and CDR2: SGHTA, FQGTGA. This CDR3 region has 15 residues. V dropped 1 base and J dropped 4 bases, with 11 bases sitting between them. DNA for the CDR3: TGTGCCAGCAGCTTAAAGGTGGCAGGGTACAATGAGCAGTTCTTC. It is translated as CASSLKVAGYNEQFF.

The count of this clone is one. The CDR3 spells CASSPVTLAAYPVGNTEAFF. The DNA for the CDR3 is TGTGCCAGCTCACCAGTAACCCTAGCGGCCTACCCGGTCGGGAACACTGAAGCTTTCTTT. The rearrangement uses TRBV18 and TRBJ1-1, with unresolved D. The germline V and J ends were trimmed by 2 bases and 1 base, with 26 bases remaining between them. Germline lookup yields CDR1 KGHSH and CDR2 LQKENI. The CDR3 consists of 20 residues.

The rearrangement joins TRBV5-1 to TRBJ1-4; the D gene is possibly TRBD1 (5 bases). Germline lookup yields CDR1 SGHRS and CDR2 YFSETQ. V lost 0 bases and J 5 bases, leaving 11 bases between the germline ends. The CDR3 is 15 amino acids. The CDR3 is CASSLAAGQNEKLFF. Here the CDR3 DNA reads TGCGCCAGCAGCTTGGCGGCAGGGCAGAATGAAAAACTGTTTTTT.

J is TRBJ2-7 and V is TRBV5-4; 7 bases line up with TRBD1. The germline V gene encodes CDR1 SGHNT and CDR2 YYREEE (reference sequence). V gave up 0 bases and J gave up 3 bases; unmatched junction bases: 9. This CDR3 spans 16 amino acids. CDR3 DNA: TGTGCCAGCAGCTTGGGCACAGGGGCCGCCGTCTACGAGCAGTACTTC. It specifies CASSLGTGAAVYEQYF.

This clone has just a few counts. The gene calls are TRBV10-3 and TRBJ1-2; D is uncertain. Looked up from germline, CDR1 is ENHRY and CDR2 is SYGVKD. There are 12 residues in the CDR3. Between the trimmed V and J ends, which lost 10 bases and 5 bases, there was a span of 14 bases. The CDR3 is CATSAGQYGYTF. DNA of the CDR3: TGTGCCACCAGCGCTGGGCAGTATGGCTACACCTTC.

This chain links TRBV6-5 with TRBJ2-7; D remains unclear. This CDR3 comprises 13 residues. V was shortened by 6 bases and J by 1 base, with 10 bases between the two germline ends. Germline V gene data show CDR1 as MNHEY and CDR2 as SVGAGI. The chain's CDR3 is CASSLDRSYEQYF. The CDR3 nucleotides read TGTGCCAGCAGCCTAGACCGATCCTACGAGCAGTACTTC.

This clone was seen a few times. The V and J genes are TRBV27 and TRBJ2-5, with 9 bases fitting TRBD1. Germline V gene lookup returns CDR1 MNHEY and CDR2 SMNVEV (reference sequence). CDR3 length: 15 residues. After removal of 7 bases from V and 13 bases from J, the junction contained 19 bases not matched to a gene. Here the CDR3 reads CASTAIPGQGPGVYF. The CDR3 bases are TGTGCCAGCACTGCAATACCGGGACAGGGTCCGGGGGTGTACTTC.

The V and J genes are TRBV5-6 and TRBJ1-5, with 9 nucleotides matching TRBD1. CDR1 is SGHDT and CDR2 is YYEEEE in the germline V gene. There are 15 residues in the CDR3. V gave up 0 bases and J gave up 2 bases; unmatched junction bases: 0. This CDR3 is CASSLGTGGNQPQHF. As DNA, the CDR3 is TGTGCCAGCAGCTTGGGGACAGGGGGCAATCAGCCCCAGCATTTT.

This sequence joins TRBV6-5 and TRBJ1-6; D possibly corresponds to TRBD1 (5 bases). The CDR3 loop spans 14 amino acids. CDR1 and CDR2 (germline): MNHEY, SVGAGI. V was pared by 6 bases and J by 10 bases, with 16 bases between. The CDR3 coding sequence is TGTGCCAGCAGACCAACAGGTGTCGGGTCACCCCTCCACTTT. This translates into CASRPTGVGSPLHF.

The chain has TRBV4-2 and TRBJ2-2, with a possible D match to TRBD2 (7 bases). V lost 6 bases, J lost 4 bases, and 15 bases lay in between. Germline V gives CDR1 LGHNA, CDR2 YNFKEQ. This CDR3 spans 15 amino acids. The CDR3 DNA reads TGTGCCAGCAGGCGGGGGCGGGAGATCACCGGGGAGCTGTTTTTT. Protein sequence: CASRRGREITGELFF.

This chain joins TRBV27 and TRBJ2-2; 7 bases line up with TRBD1. The CDR3 spans 15 residues. The V gene end was trimmed by 1 base and the J gene end by 3 bases; junction bases not matched to a gene: 2. CDR1 and CDR2 from the germline V gene are MNHEY and SMNVEV (reference sequence). CDR3 sequence reads: CASSLWQGDTGELFF. CDR3 DNA: TGTGCCAGCAGTTTATGGCAGGGGGACACCGGGGAGCTGTTTTTT.

The V gene is TRBV6-6, the J gene TRBJ1-1; D gene uncertain. Germline V CDR1 and CDR2: MNHNY, SVGAGI (reference sequence). This CDR3 contains 15 residues. Trimming removed 4 bases from V and 1 base from J, with 13 bases in between. The CDR3 here is CASSLADISNTEAFF. The CDR3 DNA reads as TGTGCCAGCAGTTTGGCCGACATCTCGAACACTGAAGCTTTCTTT.

The chain employs TRBV9 and TRBJ2-3, with 7 bases aligning to TRBD1. Germline CDR1 reads SGDLS; CDR2 reads YYNGEE. This CDR3 region has 19 residues. The V and J ends lost 1 base and 3 bases, in that order; junction bases with no gene match: 17. The CDR3 protein is CASSVIDTGEKDRTDTQYF. The CDR3 DNA is TGTGCCAGCAGCGTAATTGACACAGGGGAAAAGGATAGGACAGATACGCAGTATTTT.

The V and J genes are TRBV10-3 and TRBJ2-1; D unclear. Trimming pared 5 bases from V and 6 bases from J, leaving 8 bases between. Germline assignment: CDR1 ENHRY and CDR2 SYGVKD. The CDR3 covers 12 residues. The CDR3 reads CAISTISNEQFF. CDR3 DNA: TGTGCCATCAGTACTATTTCCAATGAGCAGTTCTTC.

The J gene is TRBJ2-3, the V gene TRBV4-2; the match to TRBD1 covers 8 bases. This CDR3 contains 16 residues. J lost 4 bases, V lost 3 bases, and 9 bases had no gene match. From germline, CDR1 is LGHNA and CDR2 YNFKEQ. As DNA, the CDR3 is TGTGCCAGCAGCCAGGGGGCAGGGGGCGGTGCAGATACGCAGTATTTT. Protein: CASSQGAGGGADTQYF.